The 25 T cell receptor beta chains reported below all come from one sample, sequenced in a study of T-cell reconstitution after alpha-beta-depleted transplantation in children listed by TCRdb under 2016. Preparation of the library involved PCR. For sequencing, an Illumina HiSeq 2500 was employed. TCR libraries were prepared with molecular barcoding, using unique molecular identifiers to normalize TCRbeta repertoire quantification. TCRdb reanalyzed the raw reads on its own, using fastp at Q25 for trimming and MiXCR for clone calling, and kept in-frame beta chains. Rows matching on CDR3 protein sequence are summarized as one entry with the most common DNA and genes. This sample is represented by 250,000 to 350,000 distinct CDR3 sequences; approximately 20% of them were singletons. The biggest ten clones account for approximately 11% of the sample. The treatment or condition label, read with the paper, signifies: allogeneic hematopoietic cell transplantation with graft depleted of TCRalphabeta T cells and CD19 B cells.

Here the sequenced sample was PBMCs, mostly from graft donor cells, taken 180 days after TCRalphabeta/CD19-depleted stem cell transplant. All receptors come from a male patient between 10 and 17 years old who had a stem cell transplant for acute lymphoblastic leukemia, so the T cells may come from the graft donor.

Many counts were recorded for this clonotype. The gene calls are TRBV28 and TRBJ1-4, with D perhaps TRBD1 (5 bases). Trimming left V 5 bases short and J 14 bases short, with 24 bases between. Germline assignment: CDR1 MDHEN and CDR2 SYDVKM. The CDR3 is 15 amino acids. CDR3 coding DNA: TGTGCCAGCAGTGCCAGGACCAGGGCCCTAGGAAATCTGTTTTTT. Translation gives CASSARTRALGNLFF.

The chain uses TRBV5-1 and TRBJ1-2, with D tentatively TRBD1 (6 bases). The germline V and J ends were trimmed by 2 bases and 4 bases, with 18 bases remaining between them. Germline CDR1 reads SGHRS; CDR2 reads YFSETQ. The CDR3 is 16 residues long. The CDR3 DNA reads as TGCGCCAGCAGCTTTTACAGGGACCCCGGAGGCTATGGCTACACCTTC. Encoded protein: CASSFYRDPGGYGYTF.

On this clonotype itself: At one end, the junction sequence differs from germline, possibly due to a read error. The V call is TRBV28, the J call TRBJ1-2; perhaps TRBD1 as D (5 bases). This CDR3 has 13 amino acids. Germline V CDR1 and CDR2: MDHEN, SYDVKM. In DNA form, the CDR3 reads TGTGCCAGCAATTTACCGGGACACTATGGCTACACCTTC. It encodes CASNLPGHYGYTF.

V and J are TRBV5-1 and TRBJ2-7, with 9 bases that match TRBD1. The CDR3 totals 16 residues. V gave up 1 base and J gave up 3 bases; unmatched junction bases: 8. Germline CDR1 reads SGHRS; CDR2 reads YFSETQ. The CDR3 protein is CASSLRSGTGIYEQYF. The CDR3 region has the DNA TGCGCCAGCAGCTTGAGATCGGGGACAGGGATCTACGAGCAGTACTTC.

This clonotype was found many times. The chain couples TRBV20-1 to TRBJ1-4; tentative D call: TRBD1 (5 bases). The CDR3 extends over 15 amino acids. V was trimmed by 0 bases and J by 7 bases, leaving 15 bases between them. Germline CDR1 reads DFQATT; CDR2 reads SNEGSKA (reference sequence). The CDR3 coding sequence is TGCAGTGCTAGAGATCCCTGGGACGTGGGTGAAAAACTGTTTTTT. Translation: CSARDPWDVGEKLFF.

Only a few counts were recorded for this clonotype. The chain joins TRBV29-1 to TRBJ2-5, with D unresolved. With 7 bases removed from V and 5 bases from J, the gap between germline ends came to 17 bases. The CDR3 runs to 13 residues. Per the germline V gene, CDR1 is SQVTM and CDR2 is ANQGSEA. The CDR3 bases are TGCAGCGCCCGCGGTTGGGCGATGGAGACCCAGTACTTC. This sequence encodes CSARGWAMETQYF.

The CDR3 is CASSLEASGRSGETQYF. CDR3 sequence (DNA): TGTGCCAGCAGCTTAGAGGCTAGCGGGAGGTCTGGGGAGACCCAGTACTTC. The chain is built from TRBV11-2 and TRBJ2-5, with TRBD2 identical over 11 bases. The germline CDR1 and CDR2 sequences are SGHAT and FQNNGV. The length of the CDR3 is 17 residues. J gave up 5 bases and V 0 bases, and 8 bases lay outside the gene matches.

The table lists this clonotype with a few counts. The CDR3 sequence: CASSRFGGSGEKQFF. The CDR3 DNA reads TGTGCCAGCAGCCGCTTTGGCGGGTCTGGGGAGAAGCAGTTCTTC. V gene TRBV6-1 combines with J gene TRBJ2-1, with D tentatively TRBD2 (5 bases). The CDR3 extends over 15 amino acids. Germline lookup yields CDR1 MNHNS and CDR2 SASEGT. V was clipped by 6 bases and J by 11 bases, with 23 bases between them.

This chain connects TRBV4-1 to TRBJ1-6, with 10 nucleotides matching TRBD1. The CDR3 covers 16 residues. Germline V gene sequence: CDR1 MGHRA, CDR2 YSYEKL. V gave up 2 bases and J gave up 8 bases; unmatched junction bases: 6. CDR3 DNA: TGCGCCAGCAGCCAACGGGACAGGGGAAGGGATTCACCCCTCCACTTT. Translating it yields CASSQRDRGRDSPLHF.

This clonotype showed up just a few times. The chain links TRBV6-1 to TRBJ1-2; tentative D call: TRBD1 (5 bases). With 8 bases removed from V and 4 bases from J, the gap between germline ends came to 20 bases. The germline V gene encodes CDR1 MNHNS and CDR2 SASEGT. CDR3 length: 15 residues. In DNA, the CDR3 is TGTGCCAGCGGGAGTAGGGGCGCGGGAACCTATGGCTACACCTTC. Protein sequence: CASGSRGAGTYGYTF.

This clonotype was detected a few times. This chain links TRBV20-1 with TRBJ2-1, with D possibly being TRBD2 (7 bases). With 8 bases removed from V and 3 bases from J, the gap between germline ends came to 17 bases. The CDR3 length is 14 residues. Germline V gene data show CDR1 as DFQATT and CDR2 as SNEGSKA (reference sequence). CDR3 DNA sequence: TGCAGTACGAGGGGGAGGGGCTACTACAATGAGCAGTTCTTC. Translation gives CSTRGRGYYNEQFF.

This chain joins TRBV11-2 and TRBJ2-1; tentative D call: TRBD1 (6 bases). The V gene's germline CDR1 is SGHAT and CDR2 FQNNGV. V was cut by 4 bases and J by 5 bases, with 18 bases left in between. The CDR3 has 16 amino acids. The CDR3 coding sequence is TGTGCCAGCAGCTCCTCCTGGGCTGGGGGCAACAATGAGCAGTTCTTC. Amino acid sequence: CASSSSWAGGNNEQFF. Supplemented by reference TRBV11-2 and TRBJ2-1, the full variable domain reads EAGVAQSPRYKIIEKRQSVAFWCNPISGHATLYWYQQILGQGPKLLIQFQNNGVVDDSQLPKDRFSAERLKGVDSTLKIQPAKLEDSAVYLCASSSSWAGGNNEQFFGPGTRLTVL.

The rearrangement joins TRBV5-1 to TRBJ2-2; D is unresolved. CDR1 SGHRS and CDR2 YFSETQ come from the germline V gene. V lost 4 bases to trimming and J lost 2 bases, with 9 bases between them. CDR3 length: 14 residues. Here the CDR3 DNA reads TGCGCCAGCAGCGACACTCATAACACCGGGGAGCTGTTTTTT. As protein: CASSDTHNTGELFF.

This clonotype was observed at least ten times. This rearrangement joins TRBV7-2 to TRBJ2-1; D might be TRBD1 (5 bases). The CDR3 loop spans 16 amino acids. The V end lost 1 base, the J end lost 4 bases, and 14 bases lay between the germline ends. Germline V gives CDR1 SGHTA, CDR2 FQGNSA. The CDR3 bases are TGTGCCAGCAGCTTAGGGGGCCTGGGCCCATACAATGAGCAGTTCTTC. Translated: CASSLGGLGPYNEQFF.

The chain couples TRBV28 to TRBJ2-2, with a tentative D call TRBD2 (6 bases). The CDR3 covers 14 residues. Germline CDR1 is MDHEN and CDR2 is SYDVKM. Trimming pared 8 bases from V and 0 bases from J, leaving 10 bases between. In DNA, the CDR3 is TGTGCCAGCGCCGGGACTCCGAACACCGGGGAGCTGTTTTTT. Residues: CASAGTPNTGELFF.

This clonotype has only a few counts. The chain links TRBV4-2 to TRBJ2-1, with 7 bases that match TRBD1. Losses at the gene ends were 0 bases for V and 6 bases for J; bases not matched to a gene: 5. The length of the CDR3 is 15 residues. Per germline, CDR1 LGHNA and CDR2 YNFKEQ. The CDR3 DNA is TGTGCCAGCAGCCAAGAGGGCAGGGGGAGCAATGAGCAGTTCTTC. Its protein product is CASSQEGRGSNEQFF.

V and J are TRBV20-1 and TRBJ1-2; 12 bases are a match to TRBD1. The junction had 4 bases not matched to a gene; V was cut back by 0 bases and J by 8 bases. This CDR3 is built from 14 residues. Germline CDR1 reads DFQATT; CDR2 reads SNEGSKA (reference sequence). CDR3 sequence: CSAREGQGARGYTF. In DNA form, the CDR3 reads TGCAGTGCTAGAGAGGGACAGGGGGCAAGAGGCTACACCTTC.

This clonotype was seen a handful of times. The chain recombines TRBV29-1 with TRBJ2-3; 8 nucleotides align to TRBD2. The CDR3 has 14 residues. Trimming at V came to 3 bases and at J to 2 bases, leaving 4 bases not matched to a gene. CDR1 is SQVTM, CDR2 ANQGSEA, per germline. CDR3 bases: TGCAGCGTTGAGCGGGAGGTCCCCACAGATACGCAGTATTTT. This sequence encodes CSVEREVPTDTQYF.

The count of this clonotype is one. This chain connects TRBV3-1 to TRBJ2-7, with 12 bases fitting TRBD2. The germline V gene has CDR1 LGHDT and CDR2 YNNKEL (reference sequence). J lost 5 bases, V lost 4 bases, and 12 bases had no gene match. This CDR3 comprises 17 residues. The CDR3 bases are TGTGCCAGCAGCCGACGGACTCGACTAGCGGGGGCCGACGAGCAGTACTTC. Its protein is CASSRRTRLAGADEQYF.

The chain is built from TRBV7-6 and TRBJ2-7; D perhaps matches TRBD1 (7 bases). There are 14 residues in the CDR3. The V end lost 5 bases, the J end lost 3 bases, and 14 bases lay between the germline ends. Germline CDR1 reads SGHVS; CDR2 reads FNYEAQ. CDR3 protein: CASSAGQSYYEQYF. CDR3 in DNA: TGTGCCAGCAGCGCGGGACAGTCGTACTACGAGCAGTACTTC. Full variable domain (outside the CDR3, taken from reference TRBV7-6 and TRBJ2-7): GAGVSQSPRYKVTKRGQDVALRCDPISGHVSLYWYRQALGQGPEFLTYFNYEAQQDKSGLPNDRFSAERPEGSISTLTIQRTEQRDSAMYRCASSAGQSYYEQYFGPGTRLTVT.

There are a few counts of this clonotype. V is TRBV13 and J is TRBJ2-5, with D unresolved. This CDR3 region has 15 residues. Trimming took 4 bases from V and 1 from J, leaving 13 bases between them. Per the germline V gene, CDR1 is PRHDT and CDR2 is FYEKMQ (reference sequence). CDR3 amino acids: CASSYAPEFQETQYF. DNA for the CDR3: TGTGCCAGCAGCTACGCACCGGAGTTCCAAGAGACCCAGTACTTC.

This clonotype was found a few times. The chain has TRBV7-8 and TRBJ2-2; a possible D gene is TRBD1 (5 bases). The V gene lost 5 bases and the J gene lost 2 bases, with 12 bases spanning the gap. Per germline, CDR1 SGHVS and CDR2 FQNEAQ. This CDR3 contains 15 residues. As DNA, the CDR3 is TGTGCCAGCAGCCAACCAGGGAAAAACACCGGGGAGCTGTTTTTT. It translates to CASSQPGKNTGELFF.

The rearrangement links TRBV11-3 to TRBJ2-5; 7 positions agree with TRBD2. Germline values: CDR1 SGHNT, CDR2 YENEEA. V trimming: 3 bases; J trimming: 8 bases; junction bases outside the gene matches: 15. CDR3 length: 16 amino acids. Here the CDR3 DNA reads TGTGCCAGCAGCTTGGGAGCGCGCGGGAGAGATGACACCCAGTACTTC. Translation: CASSLGARGRDDTQYF.

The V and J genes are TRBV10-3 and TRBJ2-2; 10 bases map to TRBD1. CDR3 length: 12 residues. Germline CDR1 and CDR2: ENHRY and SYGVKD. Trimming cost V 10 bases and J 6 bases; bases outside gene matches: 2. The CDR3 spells CARGQGPGELFF. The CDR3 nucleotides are TGTGCCAGGGGACAGGGGCCCGGGGAGCTGTTTTTT.

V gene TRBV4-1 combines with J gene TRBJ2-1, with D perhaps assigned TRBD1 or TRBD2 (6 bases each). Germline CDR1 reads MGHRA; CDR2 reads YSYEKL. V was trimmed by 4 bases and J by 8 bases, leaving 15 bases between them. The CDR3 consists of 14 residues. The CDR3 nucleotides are TGCGCCAGCAGCCTCCGTTGGGGGGCAGATGAGCAGTTCTTC. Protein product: CASSLRWGADEQFF.